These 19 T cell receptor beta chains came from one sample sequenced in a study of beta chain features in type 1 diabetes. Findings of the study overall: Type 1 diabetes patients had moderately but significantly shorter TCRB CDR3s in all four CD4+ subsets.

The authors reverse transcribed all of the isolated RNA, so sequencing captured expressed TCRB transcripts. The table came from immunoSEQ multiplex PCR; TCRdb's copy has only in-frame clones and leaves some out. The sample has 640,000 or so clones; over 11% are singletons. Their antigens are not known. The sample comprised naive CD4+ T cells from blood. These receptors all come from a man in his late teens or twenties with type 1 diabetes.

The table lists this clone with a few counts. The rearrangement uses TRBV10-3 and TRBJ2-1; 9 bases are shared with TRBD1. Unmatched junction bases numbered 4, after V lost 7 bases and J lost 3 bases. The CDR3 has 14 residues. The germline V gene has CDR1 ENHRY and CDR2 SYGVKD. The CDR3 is CAITPGQGYNEQFF. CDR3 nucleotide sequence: TGTGCCATCACCCCGGGACAGGGCTACAATGAGCAGTTCTTC.

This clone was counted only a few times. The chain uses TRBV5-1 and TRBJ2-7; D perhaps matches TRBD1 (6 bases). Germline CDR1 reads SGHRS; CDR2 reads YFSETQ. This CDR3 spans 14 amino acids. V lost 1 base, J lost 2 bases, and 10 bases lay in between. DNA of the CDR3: TGCGCCAGCAGCTTGTTACAGGGTCCCTACGAGCAGTACTTC. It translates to CASSLLQGPYEQYF.

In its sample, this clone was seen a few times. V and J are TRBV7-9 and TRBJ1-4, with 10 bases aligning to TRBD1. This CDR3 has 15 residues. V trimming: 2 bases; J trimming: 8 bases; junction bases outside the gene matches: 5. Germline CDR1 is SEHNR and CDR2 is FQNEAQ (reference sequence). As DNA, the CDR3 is TGTGCCAGCAGCTTAATGGAGACAGGGGGCGAAAAACTGTTTTTT. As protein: CASSLMETGGEKLFF.

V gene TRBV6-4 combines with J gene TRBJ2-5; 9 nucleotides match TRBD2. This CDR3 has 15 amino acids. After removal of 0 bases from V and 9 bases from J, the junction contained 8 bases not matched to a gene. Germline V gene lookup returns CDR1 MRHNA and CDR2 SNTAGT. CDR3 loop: CASSDSASGRRPQYF. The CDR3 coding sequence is TGTGCCAGCAGTGACTCGGCGAGCGGGAGGCGACCCCAGTACTTC.

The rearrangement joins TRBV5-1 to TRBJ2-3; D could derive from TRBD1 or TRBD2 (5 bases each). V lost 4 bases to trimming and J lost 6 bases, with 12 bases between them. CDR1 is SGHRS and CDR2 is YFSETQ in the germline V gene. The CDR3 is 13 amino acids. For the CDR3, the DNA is TGCGCCAGCAGCCCGGGACCTACGGATACGCAGTATTTT. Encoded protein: CASSPGPTDTQYF.

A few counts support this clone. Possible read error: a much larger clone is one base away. This CDR3 is CASSLGYEQYF. CDR3 DNA sequence: TGTGCCAGCAGCTTAGGCTACGAGCAGTACTTC. The V and J genes are TRBV13 and TRBJ2-7; D unresolved. The length of the CDR3 is 11 residues. Germline lookup yields CDR1 PRHDT and CDR2 FYEKMQ (reference sequence). V was clipped by 0 bases and J by 3 bases, with 0 bases between them.

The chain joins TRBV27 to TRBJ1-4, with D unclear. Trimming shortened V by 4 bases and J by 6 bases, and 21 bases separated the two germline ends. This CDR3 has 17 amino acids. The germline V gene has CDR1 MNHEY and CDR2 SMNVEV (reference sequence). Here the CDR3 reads CASSSLPSRRTDEKLFF. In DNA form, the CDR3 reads TGTGCCAGCAGTTCACTTCCCTCCAGGAGGACTGATGAAAAACTGTTTTTT.

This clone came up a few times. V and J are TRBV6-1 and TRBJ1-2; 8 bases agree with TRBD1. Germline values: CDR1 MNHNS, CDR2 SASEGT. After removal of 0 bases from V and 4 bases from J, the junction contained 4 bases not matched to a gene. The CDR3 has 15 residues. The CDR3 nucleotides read TGTGCCAGCAGTGAAGCAGGGACAGGATTCTATGGCTACACCTTC. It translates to CASSEAGTGFYGYTF.

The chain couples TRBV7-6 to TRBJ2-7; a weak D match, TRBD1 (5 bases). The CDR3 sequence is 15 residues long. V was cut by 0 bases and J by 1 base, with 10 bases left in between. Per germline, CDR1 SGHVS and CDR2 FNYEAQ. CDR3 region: CASSLAPGISYEQYF. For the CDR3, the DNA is TGTGCCAGCAGCTTAGCCCCAGGGATATCCTACGAGCAGTACTTC.

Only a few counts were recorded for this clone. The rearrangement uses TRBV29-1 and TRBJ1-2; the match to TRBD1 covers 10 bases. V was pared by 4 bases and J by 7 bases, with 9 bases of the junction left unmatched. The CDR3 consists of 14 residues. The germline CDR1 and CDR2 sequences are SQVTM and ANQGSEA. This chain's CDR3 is CSVGQGARYGGYTF. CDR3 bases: TGCAGCGTTGGACAGGGGGCGCGGTATGGTGGCTACACCTTC.

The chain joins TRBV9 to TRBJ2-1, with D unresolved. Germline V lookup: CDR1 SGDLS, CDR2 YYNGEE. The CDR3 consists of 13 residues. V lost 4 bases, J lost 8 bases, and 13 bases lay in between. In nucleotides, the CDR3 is TGTGCCAGCAGCCCACGGGTGTCGGATGAGCAGTTCTTC. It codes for CASSPRVSDEQFF.

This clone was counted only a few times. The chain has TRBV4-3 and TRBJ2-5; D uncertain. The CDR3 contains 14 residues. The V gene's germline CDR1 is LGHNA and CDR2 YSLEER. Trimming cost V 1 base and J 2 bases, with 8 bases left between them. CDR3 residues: CASSQVGGQETQYF. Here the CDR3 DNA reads TGCGCCAGCAGCCAAGTCGGCGGACAAGAGACCCAGTACTTC.

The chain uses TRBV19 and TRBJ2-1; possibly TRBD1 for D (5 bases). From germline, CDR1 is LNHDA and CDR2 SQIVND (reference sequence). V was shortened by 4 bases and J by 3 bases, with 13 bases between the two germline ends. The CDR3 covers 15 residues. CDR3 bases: TGTGCCAGTAGTAAATTGACAGCCTACTACAATGAGCAGTTCTTC. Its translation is CASSKLTAYYNEQFF.

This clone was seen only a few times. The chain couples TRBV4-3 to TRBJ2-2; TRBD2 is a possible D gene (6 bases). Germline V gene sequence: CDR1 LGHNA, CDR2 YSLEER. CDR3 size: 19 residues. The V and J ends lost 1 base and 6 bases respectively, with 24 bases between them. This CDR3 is CASSQAVGRRTRRAGELFF. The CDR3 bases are TGCGCCAGCAGCCAAGCAGTGGGCAGGAGGACCCGGAGGGCCGGGGAGCTGTTTTTT.

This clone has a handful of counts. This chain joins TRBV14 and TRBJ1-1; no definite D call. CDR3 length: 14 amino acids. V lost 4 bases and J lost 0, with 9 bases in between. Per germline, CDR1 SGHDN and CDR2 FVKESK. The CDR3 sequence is CASSLLGLNTEAFF. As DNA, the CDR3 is TGTGCCAGCAGCCTTCTCGGGTTGAACACTGAAGCTTTCTTT.

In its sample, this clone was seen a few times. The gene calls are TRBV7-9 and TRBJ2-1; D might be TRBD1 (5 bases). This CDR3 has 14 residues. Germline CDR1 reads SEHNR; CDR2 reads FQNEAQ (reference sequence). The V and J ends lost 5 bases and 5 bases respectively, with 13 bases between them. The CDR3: CASSIYDRNNEQFF. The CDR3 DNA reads TGTGCCAGCAGCATCTATGACAGAAACAATGAGCAGTTCTTC.

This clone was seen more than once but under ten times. For the CDR3, the DNA is TGTGCCTGGAGAGGGACAGGGAACGAGCAGTACTTC. This encodes CAWRGTGNEQYF. The rearrangement uses TRBV30 and TRBJ2-7, with 9 bases that match TRBD1. Germline CDR1 is GTSNPN and CDR2 is SVGIG (reference sequence). V shed 3 bases and J 5 bases; nucleotides not matched to a gene: 2. This CDR3 is 12 amino acids long.

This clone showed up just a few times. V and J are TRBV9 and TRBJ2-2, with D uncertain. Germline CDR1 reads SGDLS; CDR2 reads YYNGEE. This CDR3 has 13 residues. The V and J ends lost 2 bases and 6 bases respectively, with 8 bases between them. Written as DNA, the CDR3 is TGTGCCAGCAGCGTTAACGAGGCCGGGGAGCTGTTTTTT. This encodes CASSVNEAGELFF.

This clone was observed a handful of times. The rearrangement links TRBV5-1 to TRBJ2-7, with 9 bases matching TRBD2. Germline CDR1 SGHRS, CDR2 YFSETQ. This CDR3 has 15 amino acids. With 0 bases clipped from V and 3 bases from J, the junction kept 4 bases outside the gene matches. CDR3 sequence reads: CASSLALAGNYEQYF. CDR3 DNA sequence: TGCGCCAGCAGCTTGGCGCTAGCGGGAAACTACGAGCAGTACTTC.